The rows below give T cell receptor beta chains drawn from one sample of a study of blood T cell repertoires in COVID-19. Method: immunoSEQ multiplex PCR; TCRdb's copy keeps in-frame clones and lacks some. Altogether a few hundred thousand clones are present, about nine tenths being singletons, with the ten largest covering 0.95% to 1.5%. The material sequenced was PBMCs or T cells enriched from blood (not recorded which). The origin of the receptors is a human donor in a cohort exposed to, infected with or recovered from COVID-19 (not recorded which). The donor label of this sample is uncertain. The CDR3 runs from the conserved cysteine through the conserved F or W. Only part of the rows carry a size: once, few, many, or a class if the clone is expanded.

J gene: TRBJ2-7; V gene: TRBV3-1/TRBV3-2; clone size: NA; CDR3 protein: CASSLTSTGAYEQYF
J gene: TRBJ1-3; V gene: TRBV2; clone size: NA; CDR3 protein: CASSEAWAQGLRPGNTIYF
J gene: TRBJ2-7; V gene: TRBV11-2; clone size: NA; CDR3 protein: CASSLGTGYEQYF
J gene: TRBJ2-2; V gene: TRBV7-3; clone size: NA; CDR3 protein: CASRLAGGPNTGELFF
J gene: TRBJ2-7; V gene: TRBV5-1; clone size: NA; CDR3 protein: CASSITGVVHEQYF
J gene: TRBJ2-1; V gene: TRBV4-1; clone size: NA; CDR3 protein: CASSPKLASNEQFF
J gene: TRBJ1-6; V gene: TRBV7-9; clone size: NA; CDR3 protein: CASSWTLRGNSPLHF
J gene: TRBJ2-2; V gene: TRBV11-2; clone size: NA; CDR3 protein: CASSLNLAGGSRGGELFF
J gene: TRBJ2-2; V gene: TRBV14; clone size: NA; CDR3 protein: CASSQVKWEPGELFF
J gene: TRBJ2-2; V gene: TRBV7-3; clone size: NA; CDR3 protein: CASSPSGGGYTGELFF
J gene: TRBJ2-2; V gene: TRBV6-1; clone size: NA; CDR3 protein: CASSEALRVTGELFF
J gene: TRBJ2-5; V gene: TRBV7-9; clone size: NA; CDR3 protein: CASSLRNTQETQYF
J gene: TRBJ1-3; V gene: TRBV5-4; clone size: NA; CDR3 protein: CASSLFRDFRYSGNTIYF
J gene: TRBJ2-4; V gene: TRBV4-2; clone size: NA; CDR3 protein: CASSPGDRDIQYF
J gene: TRBJ1-1; V gene: TRBV9; clone size: once; CDR3 protein: CASSVTTRGGAFF
J gene: TRBJ2-1; V gene: TRBV5-1; clone size: NA; CDR3 protein: CASSSRSQASEQFF
J gene: TRBJ1-4; V gene: TRBV15; clone size: NA; CDR3 protein: CASRRLDEKLFF
J gene: TRBJ1-5; V gene: TRBV2; clone size: NA; CDR3 protein: CASRRGGHQPQHF
J gene: TRBJ2-2; V gene: TRBV2; clone size: NA; CDR3 protein: CASSEFRSAGTGELFF
J gene: TRBJ2-1; V gene: TRBV6-5; clone size: NA; CDR3 protein: CATLRQGRLGEQFF
J gene: TRBJ1-2; V gene: TRBV28; clone size: NA; CDR3 protein: CASSLQGNYGYTF
J gene: TRBJ2-2; V gene: TRBV7-9; clone size: NA; CDR3 protein: CASSPRGGARGSGELFF
J gene: TRBJ1-5; V gene: TRBV6-1; clone size: NA; CDR3 protein: CASSEGTGSHQPQHF
J gene: TRBJ1-6; V gene: TRBV28; clone size: NA; CDR3 protein: CASSVRGFGGSPLHF
J gene: TRBJ2-5; V gene: TRBV7-2; clone size: NA; CDR3 protein: CASSFAGEETQYF
J gene: TRBJ2-7; V gene: TRBV5-6; clone size: NA; CDR3 protein: CASSLAAGGQYF
J gene: TRBJ1-2; V gene: TRBV15; clone size: NA; CDR3 protein: CATSNVGGGTSYTF
J gene: TRBJ2-2; V gene: TRBV6-5; clone size: NA; CDR3 protein: CATWGQAGELFF
J gene: TRBJ1-1; V gene: TRBV19; clone size: NA; CDR3 protein: CASSIGGTGGSSTEAFF
J gene: TRBJ1-6; V gene: TRBV11-2; clone size: NA; CDR3 protein: CASSLTGGAYNSPLHF
J gene: TRBJ2-1; V gene: TRBV6-4; clone size: once; CDR3 protein: CASRASGLYNEQFF
J gene: TRBJ1-1; V gene: TRBV6-5; clone size: NA; CDR3 protein: CASVRGRTEAFF
J gene: TRBJ2-2; V gene: TRBV6-5; clone size: NA; CDR3 protein: CASSKAYRDGGELFF
J gene: TRBJ1-5; V gene: TRBV10-3; clone size: NA; CDR3 protein: CAIKGSHAALGSQPQHF
J gene: TRBJ2-3; V gene: TRBV25-1; clone size: NA; CDR3 protein: CASSARQGGTDTQYF
J gene: TRBJ1-1; V gene: TRBV19; clone size: NA; CDR3 protein: CASSPGTGRTEAFF
J gene: TRBJ1-1; V gene: TRBV25-1; clone size: NA; CDR3 protein: CASIEEGRGNTEAFF
J gene: TRBJ2-1; V gene: TRBV10-2; clone size: NA; CDR3 protein: CASSEKAGGPGEQFF
J gene: TRBJ1-1; V gene: TRBV5-1; clone size: NA; CDR3 protein: CASSLGSVNTEAFF
J gene: TRBJ1-3; V gene: TRBV5-6; clone size: NA; CDR3 protein: CASSPTGARNTIYF
J gene: TRBJ2-7; V gene: TRBV5-1; clone size: NA; CDR3 protein: CASSGRDRGPYEQYF
J gene: TRBJ1-5; V gene: TRBV27; clone size: NA; CDR3 protein: CASSLWALSNQPQHF
J gene: TRBJ2-5; V gene: TRBV19; clone size: NA; CDR3 protein: CASSIREETQYF
J gene: TRBJ2-7; V gene: TRBV6-5; clone size: NA; CDR3 protein: CASSYSRGSYEQYF
J gene: TRBJ2-1; V gene: TRBV10-1; clone size: once; CDR3 protein: CASTSRYSDEQFF
J gene: TRBJ2-3; V gene: TRBV9; clone size: NA; CDR3 protein: CASSTGLADSDTQYF
J gene: TRBJ1-2; V gene: TRBV9; clone size: NA; CDR3 protein: CASSVALDRLGYGYTF
J gene: TRBJ1-2; V gene: TRBV1; clone size: NA; CDR3 protein: CTSSQASQGAYGYTF
J gene: TRBJ1-2; V gene: TRBV29-1; clone size: NA; CDR3 protein: CSVGQGDYGYTF
J gene: TRBJ2-7; V gene: TRBV6-5; clone size: NA; CDR3 protein: CASMGPTYEQYF
J gene: TRBJ2-5; V gene: TRBV2; clone size: NA; CDR3 protein: CASRWDRGSQETQYF
J gene: TRBJ1-1; V gene: TRBV4-1; clone size: NA; CDR3 protein: CASRASATGRTEAFF
J gene: TRBJ1-1; V gene: TRBV19; clone size: NA; CDR3 protein: CASSWGQESTEAFF
J gene: TRBJ2-4; V gene: TRBV27; clone size: NA; CDR3 protein: CASSSLPGQGPALAKNIQYF
J gene: TRBJ1-2; V gene: TRBV19; clone size: NA; CDR3 protein: CASTLTGNYGYTF
J gene: TRBJ2-7; V gene: TRBV27; clone size: NA; CDR3 protein: CASSLKGEEAYEQYF
J gene: TRBJ2-1; V gene: TRBV19; clone size: NA; CDR3 protein: CASSTLAGTNNEQFF